Following are 20 T cell receptor beta chains from one sample sequenced in a study of blood T cell repertoires in COVID-19. Method: immunoSEQ multiplex PCR; TCRdb's copy keeps in-frame clones and lacks some. The data contain 200,000 to 300,000 clones, roughly 80% of them singletons. The sequencing sample was made of peripheral blood. The receptor source for this set is a woman aged 80 or over with COVID-19, enrolled during active disease.

This chain uses TRBV10-3 with TRBJ1-1; D uncertain. Germline CDR1 and CDR2: ENHRY and SYGVKD. V dropped 11 bases and J dropped 1 base, with 8 bases sitting between them. The length of the CDR3 is 11 residues. The CDR3 nucleotides are TGTGCCTCGAGGGAGAACACTGAAGCTTTCTTT. It translates to CASRENTEAFF.

V is TRBV5-1 and J is TRBJ1-1; 7 nucleotides line up with TRBD1. The CDR3 consists of 15 residues. V dropped 4 bases and J dropped 2; count of bases not matched to a gene: 8. Per the germline V gene, CDR1 is SGHRS and CDR2 is YFSETQ. The CDR3 is CASSRDSKSNTEAFF. As DNA, the CDR3 is TGCGCCAGCAGCCGGGACAGTAAAAGCAACACTGAAGCTTTCTTT.

Worth noting for this clone: In the same sample, other DNA sequences code for this CDR3. The chain has TRBV2 and TRBJ1-6, with 8 nucleotides matching TRBD1. The CDR3 runs 13 residues. The V gene's germline CDR1 is SNHLY and CDR2 FYNNEI. The V gene end was trimmed by 4 bases and the J gene end by 10 bases; junction bases not matched to a gene: 3. For the CDR3, the DNA is TGTGCCAGCAGTGGACAGGGGCGCTCACCCCTCCACTTT. Translated, it gives CASSGQGRSPLHF.

As DNA, the CDR3 is TGTGCCAGCATTCCAAGCGGGAAGAACACCGGGGAGCTGTTTTTT. This sequence encodes CASIPSGKNTGELFF. This rearrangement joins TRBV6-6 to TRBJ2-2; TRBD2 agrees at 7 bases. V lost 7 bases, J lost 1 base, and 6 bases stayed unmatched. This CDR3 is 15 amino acids long. Germline V gene data show CDR1 as MNHNY and CDR2 as SVGAGI (reference sequence).

The CDR3 DNA sequence: TGTGCCAGCTCACCACCCCCCCTCCGCACAGATACGCAGTATTTT. This sequence encodes CASSPPPLRTDTQYF. J is TRBJ2-3 and V is TRBV18; D unresolved. Germline V CDR1 and CDR2: KGHSH, LQKENI. V was clipped by 0 bases and J by 1 base, with 8 bases between them. The CDR3 covers 15 residues. The full variable domain, in which reference TRBV18 and TRBJ2-3 provide the parts outside the CDR3, is NAGVMQNPRHLVRRRGQEARLRCSPMKGHSHVYWYRQLPEEGLKFMVYLQKENIIDESGMPKERFSAEFPKEGPSILRIQQVVRGDSAAYFCASSPPPLRTDTQYFGPGTRLTVL.

This clone appeared once. The rearrangement uses TRBV27 and TRBJ2-7, with TRBD2 as a possible D gene (5 bases). This CDR3 is 13 amino acids long. Per the germline V gene, CDR1 is MNHEY and CDR2 is SMNVEV (reference sequence). V was pared by 8 bases and J by 3 bases, with 14 bases between. The CDR3 nucleotides read TGTGCCAGCCGACGCGAGCGGTTCTACGAGCAGTACTTC. It translates to CASRRERFYEQYF.

The chain carries TRBV11-3 and TRBJ1-3; TRBD1 aligns across 8 bases. The CDR3 runs to 12 residues. CDR1 and CDR2 (germline): SGHNT, YENEEA. V gave up 5 bases and J gave up 8 bases; unmatched junction bases: 2. The CDR3 loop reads CASSQQGDTIYF. The CDR3 nucleotides read TGTGCCAGCAGCCAACAGGGGGACACCATATATTTT.

V usage is TRBV3-1 (or the pseudogene TRBV3-2) and J usage is TRBJ1-1; D remains ambiguous. This CDR3 has 15 residues. Germline V CDR1 and CDR2: LGHDT, YNNKEL (reference sequence). Trimming stripped 1 base from V and 3 bases from J, with 12 bases between. The CDR3, as DNA: TGTGCCAGCAGCCAAGCAGCGTTAGTATACACTGAAGCTTTCTTT. This gives the protein CASSQAALVYTEAFF.

The chain joins TRBV10-3 to TRBJ1-5; D is perhaps TRBD1 (5 bases). The CDR3 totals 14 residues. Germline CDR1 is ENHRY and CDR2 is SYGVKD. V was shortened by 7 bases and J by 7 bases, with 17 bases between the two germline ends. The CDR3 spells CAIKGGREDQPQHF. CDR3 DNA sequence: TGTGCCATCAAAGGTGGCAGGGAGGACCAGCCCCAGCATTTT.

The chain is built from TRBV5-1 and TRBJ2-7; 7 bases fit TRBD1. Germline V gene lookup returns CDR1 SGHRS and CDR2 YFSETQ. J lost 3 bases, V lost 4 bases, and 4 bases had no gene match. The CDR3 is made up of 13 amino acids. CDR3 region: CASSRGQNYEQYF. The CDR3 DNA is TGCGCCAGCAGCCGGGGACAGAACTACGAGCAGTACTTC.

V gene TRBV5-4 combines with J gene TRBJ1-2, with unresolved D. This CDR3 is 15 amino acids long. Looked up from germline, CDR1 is SGHNT and CDR2 is YYREEE (reference sequence). Between the trimmed V and J ends, which lost 2 bases and 5 bases, there was a span of 16 bases. CDR3 in DNA: TGTGCCAGCAGCTTCCGAACCGCTGCAGGTTATGGCTACACCTTC. As protein: CASSFRTAAGYGYTF.

This clone appeared a single time. The V call is TRBV24-1, the J call TRBJ2-2, with TRBD1 identical over 7 bases. CDR3 length equals 15 residues. CDR1 and CDR2 (germline): KGHDR, SFDVKD. The J segment lost 4 bases and the V segment lost 3 bases, leaving 4 bases of the junction unmatched. The CDR3 nucleotides are TGTGCCACCAGTGATCCGCAGGGGGTCACCGGGGAGCTGTTTTTT. Translation gives CATSDPQGVTGELFF.

In this sample, this clone turned up once. This chain joins TRBV7-2 and TRBJ1-6; unclear D gene. This CDR3 has 13 residues. V shed 4 bases and J shed 14 bases, with 15 bases lying between them. The germline V gene encodes CDR1 SGHTA and CDR2 FQGNSA. The CDR3 protein is CASSSPGRRALHF. The CDR3 coding sequence is TGTGCCAGCAGCTCCCCAGGCAGGAGGGCCCTCCACTTT.

This clone appeared a single time. The chain employs TRBV28 and TRBJ2-6; 11 bases line up with TRBD2. Germline-derived CDR1 and CDR2 are MDHEN and SYDVKM. After removal of 7 bases from V and 4 bases from J, the junction contained 6 bases not matched to a gene. The CDR3 sequence is 16 residues long. DNA of the CDR3: TGTGCCAGCAAGGCTAGCGGGAGGTCCGGGGCCAACGTCCTGACTTTC. Translated, it gives CASKASGRSGANVLTF.

This clone has more than one count but fewer than ten. The chain carries TRBV6-5 and TRBJ1-5; D gene unclear. Germline CDR1 and CDR2: MNHEY and SVGAGI. The CDR3 sequence is 14 residues long. V gave up 2 bases and J gave up 4 bases, with 9 bases separating them. The CDR3 bases are TGTGCCAGCAGTTACCGGCAGACTAATCAGCCCCAGCATTTT. Protein sequence: CASSYRQTNQPQHF.

The chain recombines TRBV7-9 with TRBJ2-7; D perhaps matches TRBD1 (7 bases). CDR3 size: 15 residues. V lost 7 bases, J lost 1 base, and 17 bases lay in between. CDR1 and CDR2 from the germline V gene are SEHNR and FQNEAQ (reference sequence). CDR3 in DNA: TGTGCCAGCACCTCTGGAGGGACAGCTTCCTACGAGCAGTACTTC. Residues: CASTSGGTASYEQYF.

The chain combines TRBV4-1 with TRBJ2-3; 9 bases fit TRBD2. V trimming: 7 bases; J trimming: 2 bases; junction bases outside the gene matches: 13. Germline V CDR1 and CDR2: MGHRA, YSYEKL. The CDR3 is 17 residues long. CDR3 DNA: TGCGCCAGCAAAGACAGGATGCGGGGGGGAAACACAGATACGCAGTATTTT. Residues: CASKDRMRGGNTDTQYF.

This clone was picked up a small number of times. This chain links TRBV5-1 with TRBJ1-1, with D maybe TRBD1 (6 bases). Between the trimmed V and J ends, which lost 0 bases and 8 bases, there was a span of 11 bases. Germline V gives CDR1 SGHRS, CDR2 YFSETQ. The CDR3 spans 13 residues. CDR3 nucleotides: TGCGCCAGCAGCTTGGGGGGGACATCAGAAGCTTTCTTT. Translated, it gives CASSLGGTSEAFF.

The rearrangement uses TRBV6-2 or TRBV6-3 and TRBJ2-1, with no clear D. Between the trimmed V and J ends, which lost 0 bases and 2 bases, there was a span of 8 bases. CDR1 and CDR2 (germline): MNHEY, SVGEGT. The CDR3 contains 15 residues. CDR3 nucleotides: TGTGCCAGCAGTTACTCCGGCGGCGCCTACAATGAGCAGTTCTTC. Its protein is CASSYSGGAYNEQFF.

The V call is TRBV6-5, the J call TRBJ1-1; 9 nucleotides line up with TRBD1. Germline V CDR1 and CDR2: MNHEY, SVGAGI. Trimming removed 6 bases from V and 7 bases from J; junction bases left unmatched: 12. The CDR3 has 15 amino acids. The CDR3 loop reads CASSRQGGRLVEAFF. The CDR3 DNA sequence: TGTGCCAGCAGCCGACAGGGGGGGCGGTTGGTTGAAGCTTTCTTT.